This T cell receptor (beta chain) was sequenced during a study of T cells in narcolepsy listed by TCRdb under 2018. Regarding the complete study: Patients with narcolepsy type 1 or type 2 (NT1, NT2) were enrolled in the study together with healthy control donors. Autoreactive T cells targeting hypocretin neuron self-antigens (hypocretin, TRIB2) were sought in narcolepsy patients, and TCR Vbeta sequencing was used to track clonotypes in blood and CSF.

Memory CD4+ T cells were sorted ex vivo from peripheral blood of narcolepsy patients and healthy controls for TCR Vbeta sequencing. On this clone: Its antigen target is currently unknown. Nothing much larger sits one base from this clone, and base qualities are not available.

Library preparation was by the immunoSEQ multiplex PCR assay. In its TCRdb copy, this immuneACCESS table keeps in-frame sequences only and misses some clones. Where compared with another copy, unresolved V genes explain less than half of these, and the others have no known cause. In all, the sample holds fewer than 25,000 clones, and 70% to 90% of those were seen once. Jointly, the top ten make up roughly 4% of the sample. What the work shows at the level of the full study, not this receptor alone: According to the report, autoreactive clonotypes were detected serially in the blood of the same patients and of different patients, but not in healthy controls. Certain blood memory CD4+ repertoires from patients and controls had no sequences that matched autoreactive T cell clones. Patients and controls had similar numbers of sequenced blood memory CD4+ clonotypes, with averages of roughly 38,000 in patients and some 35,000 in controls. Plots that compared CSF and blood CD4+ T cell clonotypes from the same patient highlighted HCRT-specific and TRIB2-specific autoreactive clonotypes.

A distance of 9 bases separates the germline ends of V and J, which lose 2 bases and 6 bases respectively. From the germline V gene, CDR1 is SGHRS and CDR2 is YFSETQ. The CDR3, from cysteine to phenylalanine, totals 13 residues. Just CDR3 DNA is preserved here, 39 bases in frame from base 1. This sequence originates from a human donor in good health. Sequences were obtained from memory (CD45RA-) CD4+ T cells from blood. Read against the paper, the sample's cell subset or site label means: memory T cells sorted ex vivo from peripheral blood. This receptor chain uses TRBV5-1 and TRBJ2-1, with the D gene possibly TRBD1 or TRBD2, each one fitting 6 bases. CDR3 sequence: CASSFGGLNEQFF. The nucleotide sequence reads TGCGCCAGCAGCTTTGGGGGGCTCAATGAGCAGTTCTTC.